The 21 T cell receptor beta chains presented below share a single source sample, sequenced in a study of blood T cell repertoires in COVID-19. TCRdb's table, derived via immunoSEQ multiplex PCR, lists solely in-frame clones and lacks some. The sample has more than 100,000 clones; about 85% are singletons. Sequencing used peripheral blood. Every receptor here comes from an elderly man with acute or convalescent COVID-19.

This clone was seen more than once but under ten times. The chain employs TRBV6-5 and TRBJ1-6; no clear D gene. Trimming stripped 4 bases from V and 9 bases from J, with 13 bases between. The germline CDR1 and CDR2 sequences are MNHEY and SVGAGI. The CDR3 runs 14 residues. Here the CDR3 DNA reads TGTGCCAGCAGTTCTCCGGGCCGGGGTTCACCCCTCCACTTT. Translated, it gives CASSSPGRGSPLHF.

V usage is TRBV28 and J usage is TRBJ1-1; the D gene is possibly TRBD1 (5 bases). The CDR3 is 14 amino acids. Trimming left V 4 bases short and J 5 bases short, with 14 bases between. Germline loops: CDR1 MDHEN, CDR2 SYDVKM. CDR3 loop: CASSSSAGRTEAFF. For the CDR3, the DNA is TGTGCCAGCAGTTCGTCCGCAGGGAGGACTGAAGCTTTCTTT.

Concerning this clone itself: One junction end does not reproduce the germline sequence, and a read error may be involved. This sequence joins TRBV6-1 and TRBJ1-3; D unclear. Germline lookup yields CDR1 MNHNS and CDR2 SASEGT. The CDR3 has 16 residues. CDR3: CASREGTTGFGNTIYF. For the CDR3, the DNA is TGTGCCAGCAGAGAAGGAACGACGGGTTTTGGAAACACCATATATTTT.

The chain uses TRBV27 and TRBJ1-2; perhaps TRBD1 as D (6 bases). This CDR3 is 14 amino acids long. V was pared by 5 bases and J by 4 bases, with 14 bases between. Germline assignment: CDR1 MNHEY and CDR2 SMNVEV (reference sequence). The CDR3 region has the DNA TGTGCCAGCAGTAGGTTGGACAGCCTCTATGGCTACACCTTC. Its translation: CASSRLDSLYGYTF.

CDR3 region: CATSDWTGRRTDTQYF. The DNA of the CDR3 is TGTGCCACCAGTGATTGGACAGGGAGAAGAACAGATACGCAGTATTTT. The rearrangement joins TRBV24-1 to TRBJ2-3; TRBD1 aligns across 8 bases. The length of the CDR3 is 16 residues. In germline, CDR1 is KGHDR, CDR2 SFDVKD. The V and J ends lost 2 bases and 3 bases, in that order; junction bases with no gene match: 6.

In its sample, this clone was seen a few times. This rearrangement joins TRBV12-3 or TRBV12-4 to TRBJ1-2; 7 nucleotides align to TRBD1. The junction had 3 bases not matched to a gene; V was cut back by 6 bases and J by 2 bases. The CDR3 covers 13 residues. For the CDR3, the DNA is TGTGCCAGCAGCCCGGGACAGAACTATGGCTACACCTTC. Its translation: CASSPGQNYGYTF.

The chain recombines TRBV27 with TRBJ2-7, with a weak D call TRBD2 (6 bases). The germline gives CDR1 MNHEY, CDR2 SMNVEV (reference sequence). This CDR3 comprises 15 residues. V dropped 4 bases and J dropped 3 bases, with 16 bases sitting between them. CDR3 DNA: TGTGCCAGCAGTTCCACCTGGGGGGAGGACTACGAGCAGTACTTC. Amino acids: CASSSTWGEDYEQYF.

Only a few counts were recorded for this clone. This chain connects TRBV5-4 to TRBJ2-7; a possible D gene is TRBD1 (5 bases). CDR3 length equals 15 residues. Germline CDR1 reads SGHNT; CDR2 reads YYREEE (reference sequence). V was shortened by 4 bases and J by 3 bases, with 17 bases between the two germline ends. The CDR3 protein is CASSQMTVFSYEQYF. The CDR3 nucleotides read TGTGCCAGCAGCCAGATGACAGTTTTTAGCTACGAGCAGTACTTC.

The genes are TRBV5-1 and TRBJ1-1; perhaps TRBD1 as D (6 bases). In germline, CDR1 is SGHRS, CDR2 YFSETQ. Between the trimmed V and J ends, which lost 5 bases and 6 bases, there was a span of 8 bases. This CDR3 is built from 11 residues. The DNA for the CDR3 is TGCGCCAGCAGATCAGGGGCTGAAGCTTTCTTT. It specifies CASRSGAEAFF.

The V call is TRBV2, the J call TRBJ2-7; TRBD1 matches 8 bases. The junction had 13 bases not matched to a gene; V was cut back by 6 bases and J by 3 bases. Germline CDR1 and CDR2: SNHLY and FYNNEI. The CDR3 is 16 amino acids. The CDR3 region is CASSRSGGEWVYEQYF. In DNA, the CDR3 is TGTGCCAGCAGCCGGTCAGGGGGCGAGTGGGTCTACGAGCAGTACTTC.

The rearrangement links TRBV3-1 (or the pseudogene TRBV3-2) to TRBJ1-2; D gene unclear. The germline gives CDR1 LGHDT, CDR2 YNNKEL (reference sequence). The germline V and J ends were trimmed by 4 bases and 4 bases, with 10 bases remaining between them. The CDR3 runs to 13 residues. The CDR3 region is CASSLRGGYGYTF. In nucleotides, the CDR3 is TGTGCCAGCAGCCTCCGAGGAGGCTATGGCTACACCTTC.

The genes are TRBV9 and TRBJ2-2; 7 bases align to TRBD1. CDR1 and CDR2 (germline): SGDLS, YYNGEE. The CDR3 has 15 amino acids. The ends lost 3 bases at V and 5 bases at J; junction bases unmatched: 7. CDR3 loop: CASSAYRGQTGELFF. CDR3 bases: TGTGCCAGCAGCGCCTACAGGGGCCAGACCGGGGAGCTGTTTTTT.

This chain connects TRBV19 to TRBJ2-7, with TRBD2 as a possible D gene (6 bases). Looked up from germline, CDR1 is LNHDA and CDR2 is SQIVND (reference sequence). The germline V and J ends were trimmed by 3 bases and 5 bases, with 8 bases remaining between them. The CDR3 runs to 12 residues. This chain's CDR3 is CASSMEGNEQYF. The CDR3 DNA reads TGTGCCAGTAGTATGGAGGGGAACGAGCAGTACTTC.

J is TRBJ1-5 and V is TRBV12-3 or TRBV12-4; D is ambiguous. The CDR3 is 13 amino acids. The V gene lost 7 bases and the J gene lost 7 bases, with 14 bases spanning the gap. This CDR3 reads CASILGPGQPQHF. CDR3 bases: TGTGCCAGCATCTTAGGCCCGGGACAGCCCCAGCATTTT.

This clone has only one observation. V gene TRBV19 combines with J gene TRBJ1-1; 12 bases fit TRBD1. Unmatched junction bases numbered 8, after V lost 6 bases and J lost 6 bases. The CDR3 length is 15 residues. CDR1 and CDR2 (germline): LNHDA, SQIVND (reference sequence). The CDR3 bases are TGTGCCAGTAGGAGGGGGACAGGGGGCAGATCTGAAGCTTTCTTT. As protein: CASRRGTGGRSEAFF.

As to this clone: Other nucleotide sequences from this sample produce the same CDR3. V and J are TRBV6-5 and TRBJ1-5, with D perhaps TRBD1 (5 bases). The CDR3 length is 15 residues. Trimming took off 3 bases at V and 0 bases at J, with 9 bases between the two ends. Germline-derived CDR1 and CDR2 are MNHEY and SVGAGI. The CDR3 sequence: CASSYSRDSNQPQHF. In DNA, the CDR3 is TGTGCCAGCAGTTATTCCAGGGATAGCAATCAGCCCCAGCATTTT.

The chain recombines TRBV6-5 with TRBJ2-5; D is possibly TRBD2 (5 bases). V was clipped by 6 bases and J by 4 bases, with 18 bases between them. Germline CDR1 reads MNHEY; CDR2 reads SVGAGI. CDR3 size: 15 residues. Here the CDR3 DNA reads TGTGCCAGCAGAGAGGGAAGCTTCCTCGCAGAGACCCAGTACTTC. This translates into CASREGSFLAETQYF.

V and J are TRBV9 and TRBJ2-3, with 8 nucleotides matching TRBD2. The trim removed 0 bases at V and 0 bases at J, leaving 6 bases unmatched. The CDR3 is 17 residues long. Germline CDR1 is SGDLS and CDR2 is YYNGEE. The chain's CDR3 is CASSVGISGASTDTQYF. As DNA, the CDR3 is TGTGCCAGCAGCGTAGGTATTAGCGGGGCTAGCACAGATACGCAGTATTTT.

This sequence joins TRBV2 and TRBJ2-7; D is possibly TRBD2 (6 bases). The CDR3 length is 16 residues. The V end lost 1 base, the J end lost 3 bases, and 16 bases lay between the germline ends. CDR1 SNHLY and CDR2 FYNNEI come from the germline V gene. DNA for the CDR3: TGTGCCAGCAGTGAAGAGGGTGCGGGAAACTTCTACGAGCAGTACTTC. Protein sequence: CASSEEGAGNFYEQYF.

The V gene is TRBV18, the J gene TRBJ2-6, with TRBD1 as a possible D gene (6 bases). Trimming cost V 1 base and J 1 base, with 17 bases left between them. The CDR3 has 19 amino acids. Germline lookup yields CDR1 KGHSH and CDR2 LQKENI. CDR3 nucleotides: TGTGCCAGCTCACCACAGGCAGGGGTCCTCTCATCTGGGGCCAACGTCCTGACTTTC. As protein: CASSPQAGVLSSGANVLTF.

The genes are TRBV3-1 (or the pseudogene TRBV3-2) and TRBJ2-7, with 8 bases fitting TRBD2. V dropped 11 bases and J dropped 2; count of bases not matched to a gene: 5. From germline, CDR1 is LGHDT and CDR2 YNNKEL (reference sequence). The CDR3 runs 12 residues. In DNA form, the CDR3 reads TGTGCCTCTAGGGGACTAGCCTACGAGCAGTACTTC. Protein product: CASRGLAYEQYF.